This TCR beta chain appears in the sequencing data of a study of blood T cell repertoires in COVID-19. Study summary: There were acute and convalescent COVID-19 samples, and they came from the United States, Italy and Spain. T cells, B-cell-depleted T cells, or PBMCs provided the cDNA or gDNA that served as material.

As originally analysed: Estimation of nucleated cell counts was performed using reference gene primer amplification. Measured with immunoSEQ multiplex PCR; TCRdb has only the in-frame clones, and not every one. V, J and clone size derive from that table, while D and trimming were established from the DNA sequence. The sample has more than 300,000 clones; more than 70% are singletons. The V and J ends lost 8 bases and 0 bases respectively, with 16 bases between them. The V gene's germline CDR1 is LNHDA and CDR2 SQIVND (reference sequence). The CDR3 runs 15 residues. The V gene is TRBV19, the J gene TRBJ1-1; TRBD1 might be the D (5 bases). This TCR came from a woman aged 50 to 60 with acute or convalescent COVID-19. Sequenced sample: peripheral blood. The CDR3 is CASRHPGAMNTEAFF. The CDR3 DNA reads as TGTGCCAGTCGACACCCTGGGGCAATGAACACTGAAGCTTTCTTT.